A selection of T cell receptor beta chains follows, all from one sample in a study of T cells after yellow fever vaccination. TCRdb re-analysed the 5' RACE reads in MiXCR, keeping a single row per CDR3 protein. The profile shows hundreds of thousands of distinct CDR3 sequences, 17% of them singletons. Sequencing was performed on PBMCs, taken 5 days after the first yellow fever vaccination. All receptors derive from a man between 18 and 29 years old who received the YFV17D yellow fever vaccine. Both conserved end residues are part of each CDR3. A D gene is named only where the DNA matches it firmly. Rows give clone size only sometimes, using once, few, many, or a class for an expanded clone.

few	TRBV5-6	TRBJ2-5	-	CASSLADRDLGTQYF	TGTGCCAGCAGCTTGGCCGACAGAGATTTGGGGACCCAGTACTTC
-	TRBV29-1	TRBJ1-1	-	CSVGRQGNTEAFF	TGCAGCGTTGGCCGCCAGGGGAACACTGAAGCTTTCTTT
few	TRBV7-9	TRBJ1-1	-	CASAPVLGVAEAFF	TGTGCCAGCGCCCCTGTCTTGGGGGTCGCTGAAGCTTTCTTT
-	TRBV19	TRBJ1-5	TRBD1	CASSIRTGGQPQHF	TGTGCCAGTAGTATCCGGACAGGGGGTCAGCCCCAGCATTTT
many	TRBV4-3	TRBJ1-4	-	CASSKGGLEALFF	TGCGCCAGCAGCAAAGGGGGATTGGAGGCACTGTTTTTT
-	TRBV6-2/TRBV6-3	TRBJ2-5	-	CASSYGSAQETQYF	TGTGCCAGCAGTTACGGAAGCGCCCAAGAGACCCAGTACTTC
many	TRBV28	TRBJ2-3	TRBD2	CASSPSRAGDTDTQYF	TGTGCCAGCAGTCCGTCTCGAGCGGGGGACACAGATACGCAGTATTTT
few	TRBV5-1	TRBJ2-1	-	CASSLSSLPQPNEQFF	TGCGCCAGCAGCTTGAGTTCCTTACCCCAACCCAATGAGCAGTTCTTC
-	TRBV5-5	TRBJ1-4	-	CASSLGGMGEKLFF	TGTGCCAGCAGCTTGGGGGGAATGGGGGAAAAACTGTTTTTT
few	TRBV25-1	TRBJ1-1	-	CASSEYGNTEAFF	TGTGCCAGCAGTGAATATGGGAACACTGAAGCTTTCTTT
-	TRBV29-1	TRBJ2-5	-	CSVRSGVTETQYF	TGCAGCGTTCGGTCGGGGGTGACGGAGACCCAGTACTTC
-	TRBV25-1	TRBJ1-2	TRBD1	CASRGGGLDRGGIYGYTF	TGTGCCAGCCGCGGCGGTGGTCTAGACAGGGGAGGGATCTATGGCTACACCTTC
few	TRBV20-1	TRBJ1-1	TRBD1	CSAGQGNTEAFF	TGCAGTGCGGGACAGGGGAACACTGAAGCTTTCTTT
few	TRBV5-4	TRBJ2-5	-	CASSLALGEETQYF	TGTGCCAGCAGCTTGGCCCTGGGGGAGGAGACCCAGTACTTC
-	TRBV12-3/TRBV12-4	TRBJ1-5	-	CASNTHRDQPQHF	TGTGCCAGCAATACACACAGGGACCAGCCCCAGCATTTT
many	TRBV24-1	TRBJ1-5	TRBD1	CATSDKQGSQPQHF	TGTGCCACCAGTGATAAACAGGGGAGCCAGCCCCAGCATTTT
-	TRBV6-5	TRBJ2-2	-	CASSYRTSTAGELFF	TGTGCCAGCAGTTACCGGACGAGTACTGCCGGGGAGCTGTTTTTT
-	TRBV7-2	TRBJ1-5	TRBD1	CASSPGQDRVDQPQHF	TGTGCCAGCAGCCCCGGACAAGACAGGGTGGATCAGCCCCAGCATTTT
-	TRBV20-1	TRBJ2-1	-	CSARGPGWIVNEQFF	TGCAGTGCTAGAGGGCCGGGTTGGATAGTGAATGAGCAGTTCTTC
few	TRBV5-1	TRBJ1-4	TRBD1	CASSLAPGTGGATNEKLFF	TGCGCCAGCAGCTTGGCCCCCGGGACAGGGGGTGCAACTAATGAAAAACTGTTTTTT
-	TRBV11-2	TRBJ2-4	-	CASSLYSGDSKNIQYF	TGTGCCAGCAGCTTATATTCAGGGGACTCCAAAAACATTCAGTACTTC
few	TRBV28	TRBJ1-6	-	CASTPPGLNSPLHF	TGTGCCAGCACCCCGCCAGGGCTCAATTCACCCCTCCACTTT
few	TRBV10-2	TRBJ1-5	-	CASGGYLNPNQPQHF	TGCGCCAGCGGGGGCTATTTGAACCCTAATCAGCCCCAGCATTTT
-	TRBV12-3/TRBV12-4	TRBJ1-2	-	CASSFETGVNYGYTF	TGTGCCAGCAGTTTTGAGACAGGTGTTAACTATGGCTACACCTTC
many	TRBV12-3/TRBV12-4	TRBJ1-2	TRBD1	CASSSQGTTNYGYTF	TGTGCCAGCAGTTCACAGGGGACTACTAACTATGGCTACACCTTC
-	TRBV6-1	TRBJ1-2	-	CASAPLARADGYTF	TGTGCCAGCGCCCCCCTTGCAAGGGCGGATGGCTACACCTTC
few	TRBV28	TRBJ2-3	-	CASSLGGRITQYF	TGTGCCAGCAGTTTAGGAGGGCGGATCACGCAGTATTTT
-	TRBV3-1	TRBJ2-7	-	CASSQDILLRVHEQYF	TGTGCCAGCAGCCAAGATATCTTGCTGAGGGTCCACGAGCAGTACTTC
-	TRBV21-1	TRBJ1-2	-	CASTFRTGAYGYTF	TGTGCCAGCACCTTCCGGACAGGCGCCTATGGCTACACCTTC
many	TRBV7-2	TRBJ2-1	-	CASSLKGTELQFF	TGTGCCAGCAGCTTAAAGGGGACCGAACTCCAGTTCTTC
few	TRBV6-2/TRBV6-3	TRBJ2-7	TRBD1	CASSYTRTGFDEQYF	TGTGCCAGCAGTTACACGAGGACAGGGTTCGACGAGCAGTACTTC
-	TRBV7-6	TRBJ2-5	TRBD1	CASSHGQGKETQYF	TGTGCCAGCAGCCACGGACAGGGAAAAGAGACCCAGTACTTC
-	TRBV2	TRBJ2-1	TRBD1	CASHRQGEYFF	TGTGCCAGCCACCGACAGGGGGAATATTTCTTC
few	TRBV15	TRBJ1-4	-	CATSGPFEEKLFF	TGTGCCACCAGCGGGCCCTTCGAGGAAAAACTGTTTTTT
-	TRBV30	TRBJ1-1	-	CAWEPGTPEAFF	TGTGCCTGGGAACCGGGGACTCCTGAAGCTTTCTTT
once	TRBV6-2/TRBV6-3	TRBJ2-5	-	CASSRDTHRETQYF	TGTGCCAGCAGCCGGGACACCCACCGGGAGACCCAGTACTTC
-	TRBV25-1	TRBJ2-3	-	CASSEPPLRENTDTQYF	TGTGCCAGCAGTGAACCCCCCCTAAGGGAAAACACAGATACGCAGTATTTT
many	TRBV7-9	TRBJ2-5	-	CASSLAGGQETQYF	TGTGCCAGCAGCTTAGCTGGGGGGCAGGAGACCCAGTACTTC
-	TRBV20-1	TRBJ2-3	-	CSARRAPAVDTQYF	TGCAGTGCTAGAAGGGCGCCTGCGGTAGATACGCAGTATTTT
-	TRBV4-3	TRBJ1-5	-	CASSQDATLNQPQHF	TGCGCCAGCAGCCAAGATGCCACCCTGAATCAGCCCCAGCATTTT
-	TRBV7-9	TRBJ2-3	-	CASSNSLRDRWDTQYF	TGTGCCAGCAGCAACAGCCTCCGGGACCGCTGGGATACGCAGTATTTT
once	TRBV2	TRBJ2-1	-	CASSESRASSYNEQFF	TGTGCCAGCAGTGAGTCAAGGGCCAGCTCCTACAATGAGCAGTTCTTC
many	TRBV4-3	TRBJ2-3	TRBD2	CASSQAAGETDTQYF	TGCGCCAGCAGCCAAGCTGCGGGGGAGACAGATACGCAGTATTTT
-	TRBV5-1	TRBJ1-5	-	CASSLGQEESQPQHF	TGCGCCAGCAGCTTGGGACAGGAGGAGAGTCAGCCCCAGCATTTT
few	TRBV28	TRBJ1-1	TRBD1	CASRKGQGTTEAFF	TGTGCCAGCAGGAAGGGACAGGGGACCACTGAAGCTTTCTTT
few	TRBV6-5	TRBJ2-2	-	CASSYSTAGTGELFF	TGTGCCAGCAGTTACTCGACTGCGGGGACCGGGGAGCTGTTTTTT
-	TRBV10-3	TRBJ1-1	-	CAISEQAVGYTEAFF	TGTGCCATCAGTGAACAGGCGGTAGGGTACACTGAAGCTTTCTTT
-	TRBV10-1	TRBJ2-5	-	CASSEGQGRTQYF	TGCGCCAGCAGTGAGGGCCAGGGGCGAACCCAGTACTTC
-	TRBV6-1	TRBJ2-3	-	CASSQLGHFTDTQYF	TGTGCCAGCAGTCAACTGGGACATTTCACAGATACGCAGTATTTT
many	TRBV2	TRBJ2-5	-	CASREETQYF	TGTGCCAGCAGAGAGGAGACCCAGTACTTC
-	TRBV7-9	TRBJ1-6	-	CASSRDIPYNSPLHF	TGTGCCAGCAGCCGGGACATCCCCTATAATTCACCCCTCCACTTT
-	TRBV20-1	TRBJ2-1	TRBD2	CSALAGGPNEQFF	TGCAGTGCTTTAGCGGGGGGGCCGAATGAGCAGTTCTTC
few	TRBV7-7	TRBJ2-5	TRBD2	CASSSLGKRGLQETQYF	TGTGCCAGCAGCTCCCTTGGGAAGCGGGGCCTCCAAGAGACCCAGTACTTC
many	TRBV5-6	TRBJ2-1	-	CASSLGVGDEQFF	TGTGCCAGCAGCTTGGGAGTTGGGGATGAGCAGTTCTTC
few	TRBV4-3	TRBJ2-1	-	CASSQEIFGIYNEQFF	TGCGCCAGCAGCCAGGAAATATTTGGTATCTACAATGAGCAGTTCTTC
few	TRBV6-2/TRBV6-3	TRBJ2-7	-	CASTQAVSYEQYF	TGTGCCAGCACGCAGGCAGTGTCCTACGAGCAGTACTTC
few	TRBV20-1	TRBJ2-3	-	CSAMGADFIDTQYF	TGCAGTGCTATGGGTGCGGACTTCATAGATACGCAGTATTTT
-	TRBV30	TRBJ1-4	TRBD1	CAWRIRDRGKLFF	TGTGCCTGGAGGATCCGGGACAGGGGAAAACTGTTTTTT
-	TRBV12-3/TRBV12-4	TRBJ1-1	-	CASSLGVRGAEAFF	TGTGCCAGCAGTTTAGGGGTTCGGGGAGCTGAAGCTTTCTTT